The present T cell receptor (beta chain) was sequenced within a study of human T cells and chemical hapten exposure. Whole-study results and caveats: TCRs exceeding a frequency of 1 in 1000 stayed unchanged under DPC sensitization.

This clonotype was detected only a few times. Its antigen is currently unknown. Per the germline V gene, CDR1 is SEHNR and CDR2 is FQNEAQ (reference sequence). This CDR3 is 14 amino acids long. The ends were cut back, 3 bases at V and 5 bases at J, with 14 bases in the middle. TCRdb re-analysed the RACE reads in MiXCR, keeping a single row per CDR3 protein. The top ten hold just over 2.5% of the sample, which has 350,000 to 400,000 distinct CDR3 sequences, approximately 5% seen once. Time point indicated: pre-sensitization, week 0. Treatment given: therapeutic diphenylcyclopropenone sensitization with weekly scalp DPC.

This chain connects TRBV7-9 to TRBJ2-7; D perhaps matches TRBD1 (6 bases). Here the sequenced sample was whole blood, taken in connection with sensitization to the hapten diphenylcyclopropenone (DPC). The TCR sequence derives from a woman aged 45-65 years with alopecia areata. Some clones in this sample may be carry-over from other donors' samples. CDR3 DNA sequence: TGTGCCAGCAGCTTCGGCACAGGGTTGGACGAGCAGTACTTC. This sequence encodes CASSFGTGLDEQYF.